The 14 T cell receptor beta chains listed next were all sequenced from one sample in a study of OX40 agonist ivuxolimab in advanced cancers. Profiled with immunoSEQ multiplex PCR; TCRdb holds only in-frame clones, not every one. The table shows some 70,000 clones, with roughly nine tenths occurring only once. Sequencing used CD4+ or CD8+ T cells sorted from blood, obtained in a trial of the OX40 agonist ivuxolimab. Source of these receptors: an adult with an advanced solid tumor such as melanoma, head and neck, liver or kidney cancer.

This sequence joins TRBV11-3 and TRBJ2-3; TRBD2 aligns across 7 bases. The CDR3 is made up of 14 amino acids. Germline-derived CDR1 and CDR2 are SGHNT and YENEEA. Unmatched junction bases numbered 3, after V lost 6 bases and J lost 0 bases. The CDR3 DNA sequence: TGTGCCAGCAGACTGGGGGGGAGCACAGATACGCAGTATTTT. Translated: CASRLGGSTDTQYF.

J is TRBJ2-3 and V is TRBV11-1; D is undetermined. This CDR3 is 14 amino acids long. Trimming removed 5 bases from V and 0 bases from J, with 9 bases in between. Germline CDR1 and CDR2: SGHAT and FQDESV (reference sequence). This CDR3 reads CASSDAGSTDTQYF. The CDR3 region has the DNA TGTGCCAGCAGCGACGCCGGAAGCACAGATACGCAGTATTTT.

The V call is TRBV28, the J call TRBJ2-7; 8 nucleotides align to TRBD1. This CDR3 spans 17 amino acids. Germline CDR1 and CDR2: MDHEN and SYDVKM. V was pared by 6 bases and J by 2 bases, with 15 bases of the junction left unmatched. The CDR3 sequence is CASSSLRWDRPTYEQYF. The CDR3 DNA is TGTGCCAGCAGCTCCCTCCGGTGGGACAGGCCTACCTACGAGCAGTACTTC.

In nucleotides, the CDR3 is TGTGCCAGCAGTCTTGAAGTCGGGGTACCCTACGAGCAGTACTTC. It yields the protein CASSLEVGVPYEQYF. The J gene is TRBJ2-7, the V gene TRBV11-2, with D maybe TRBD2 (5 bases). Looked up from germline, CDR1 is SGHAT and CDR2 is FQNNGV. V lost 6 bases, J lost 2 bases, and 17 bases lay in between. The CDR3 extends over 15 amino acids.

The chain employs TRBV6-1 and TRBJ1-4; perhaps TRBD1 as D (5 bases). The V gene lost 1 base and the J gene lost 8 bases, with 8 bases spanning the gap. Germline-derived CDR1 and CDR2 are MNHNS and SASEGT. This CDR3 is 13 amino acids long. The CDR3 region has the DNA TGTGCCAGCAGTGAAGAGCGGGGGGAAAAACTGTTTTTT. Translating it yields CASSEERGEKLFF.

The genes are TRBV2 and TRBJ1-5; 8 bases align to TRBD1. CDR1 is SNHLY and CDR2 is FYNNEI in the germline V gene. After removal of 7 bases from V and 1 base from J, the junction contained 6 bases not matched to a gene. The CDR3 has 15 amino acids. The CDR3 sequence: CASTDRAGSNQPQHF. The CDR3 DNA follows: TGTGCCAGCACGGACAGGGCGGGCAGCAATCAGCCCCAGCATTTT.

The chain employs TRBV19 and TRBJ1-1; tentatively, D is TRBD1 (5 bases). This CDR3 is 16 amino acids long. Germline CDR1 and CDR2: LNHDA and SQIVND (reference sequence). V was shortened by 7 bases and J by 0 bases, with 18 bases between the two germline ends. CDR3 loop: CASTEGGVGMNTEAFF. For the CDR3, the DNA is TGTGCCAGTACCGAAGGAGGGGTGGGTATGAACACTGAAGCTTTCTTT.

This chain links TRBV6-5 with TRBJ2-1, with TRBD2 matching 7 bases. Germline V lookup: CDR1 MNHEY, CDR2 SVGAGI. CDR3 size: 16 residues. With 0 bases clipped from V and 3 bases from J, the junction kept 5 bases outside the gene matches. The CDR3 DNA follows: TGTGCCAGCAGTTACTCGGGGGGGGACTACTACAATGAGCAGTTCTTC. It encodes CASSYSGGDYYNEQFF.

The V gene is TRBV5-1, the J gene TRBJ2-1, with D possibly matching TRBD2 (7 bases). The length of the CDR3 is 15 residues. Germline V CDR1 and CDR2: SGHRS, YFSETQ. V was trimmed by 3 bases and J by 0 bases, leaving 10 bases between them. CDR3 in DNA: TGCGCCAGCAGCTCGGGGGGCGGCTCCTACAATGAGCAGTTCTTC. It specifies CASSSGGGSYNEQFF. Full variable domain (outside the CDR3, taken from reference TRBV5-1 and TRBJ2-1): KAGVTQTPRYLIKTRGQQVTLSCSPISGHRSVSWYQQTPGQGLQFLFEYFSETQRNKGNFPGRFSGRQFSNSRSEMNVSTLELGDSALYLCASSSGGGSYNEQFFGPGTRLTVL.

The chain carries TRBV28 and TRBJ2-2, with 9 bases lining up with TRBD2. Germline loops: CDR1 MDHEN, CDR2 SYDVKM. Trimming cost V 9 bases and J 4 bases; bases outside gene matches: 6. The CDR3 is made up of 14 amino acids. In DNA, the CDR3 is TGTGCCAGTAGACTAGCGGTCGGCACCGGGGAGCTGTTTTTT. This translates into CASRLAVGTGELFF.

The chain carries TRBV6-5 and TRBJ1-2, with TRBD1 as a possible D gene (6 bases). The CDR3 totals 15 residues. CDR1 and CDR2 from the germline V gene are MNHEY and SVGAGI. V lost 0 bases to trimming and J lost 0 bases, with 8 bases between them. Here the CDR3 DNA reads TGTGCCAGCAGTTACTCCGGGACAACTAACTATGGCTACACCTTC. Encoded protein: CASSYSGTTNYGYTF.

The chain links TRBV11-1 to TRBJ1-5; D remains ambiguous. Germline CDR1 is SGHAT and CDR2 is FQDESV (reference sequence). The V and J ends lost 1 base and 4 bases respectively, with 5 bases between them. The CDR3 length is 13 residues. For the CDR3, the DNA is TGTGCCAGCAGCTTAGGGCAAAATCAGCCCCAGCATTTT. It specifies CASSLGQNQPQHF.

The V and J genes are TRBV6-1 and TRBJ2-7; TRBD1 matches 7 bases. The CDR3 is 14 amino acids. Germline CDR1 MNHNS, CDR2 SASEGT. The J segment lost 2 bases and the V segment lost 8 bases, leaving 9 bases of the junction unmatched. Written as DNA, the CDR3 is TGTGCCAGCGGCTCCTACAGGGGACCCTACGAGCAGTACTTC. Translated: CASGSYRGPYEQYF.

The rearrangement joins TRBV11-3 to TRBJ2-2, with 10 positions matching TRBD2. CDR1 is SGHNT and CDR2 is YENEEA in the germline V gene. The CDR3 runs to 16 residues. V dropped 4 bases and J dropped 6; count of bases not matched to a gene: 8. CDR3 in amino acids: CASSSLGAGGSGELFF. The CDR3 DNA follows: TGTGCCAGCAGCTCCCTAGGAGCGGGAGGGTCCGGGGAGCTGTTTTTT.